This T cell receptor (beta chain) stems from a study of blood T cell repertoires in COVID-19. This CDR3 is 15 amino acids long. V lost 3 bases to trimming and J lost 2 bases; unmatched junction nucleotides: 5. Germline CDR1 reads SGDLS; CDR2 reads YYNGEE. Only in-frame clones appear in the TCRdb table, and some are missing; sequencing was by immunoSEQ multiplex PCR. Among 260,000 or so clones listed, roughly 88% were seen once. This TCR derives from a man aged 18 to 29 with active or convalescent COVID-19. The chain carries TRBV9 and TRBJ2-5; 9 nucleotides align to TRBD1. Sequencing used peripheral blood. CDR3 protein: CASSGGQGPQETQYF. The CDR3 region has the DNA TGTGCCAGCAGCGGCGGACAGGGGCCACAAGAGACCCAGTACTTC.